This entry is about one TCR beta chain. The data derive from a study of blood T cell repertoires in COVID-19. CDR1 and CDR2 from the germline V gene are MNHEY and SMNVEV (reference sequence). The CDR3 consists of 15 residues. Trimming cost V 2 bases and J 4 bases, with 12 bases left between them. Libraries were prepared by immunoSEQ multiplex PCR; TCRdb keeps only in-frame clonotypes and omits some of them. The sample contains tens of thousands of clones, approximately 89% of which appear only once. This TCR was recovered from a man in his fifties with acute or convalescent COVID-19. The source material was peripheral blood. The chain links TRBV27 to TRBJ1-5; a possible D gene is TRBD1 (5 bases). CDR3: CASSLGGGTNQPQHF. DNA of the CDR3: TGTGCCAGCAGTTTAGGGGGGGGGACTAATCAGCCCCAGCATTTT.